This T cell receptor beta chain was identified in a study of blood T cell repertoires in COVID-19. Study-level information: PBMCs, B-cell-depleted T cells, or T cells were the source of the cDNA or gDNA that made up the material.

Either two negative PCRs, clearance, or symptom resolution qualified Cohort 3 donors as recovered. Clones were sequenced by immunoSEQ multiplex PCR, and TCRdb holds only the in-frame ones, with some missing. The sample carries 200,000 to 250,000 clones, about 89% recorded once. Germline V CDR1 and CDR2: LNHDA, SQIVND (reference sequence). This CDR3 is 15 amino acids long. V was cut by 2 bases and J by 1 base, with 11 bases left in between. The sequence was collected from a woman in her 30s who had recovered from COVID-19. The specimen was PBMCs or T cells enriched from blood (not recorded which). The chain is built from TRBV19 and TRBJ1-1, with D uncertain. DNA for the CDR3: TGTGCCAGTAGTATATTGGCGGAGGGGAACACTGAAGCTTTCTTT. Translating it yields CASSILAEGNTEAFF.